Reported below is one T cell receptor (beta chain). The antigen is unknown. Repertoires were generated with immunoSEQ multiplex PCR, while TCRdb's copy carries only in-frame clones and drops some. The sample includes about 80,000 clones, roughly 90% of them seen just once. These data are taken from a study of OX40 agonist ivuxolimab in advanced cancers. Study-level results: CD8+ T cells showed, on average, more clonal expansion than CD4+ cells. Expanded peripheral T cells had an undetermined antigen specificity.

Germline V gives CDR1 MNHEY, CDR2 SVGAGI. The V end lost 8 bases, the J end lost 0 bases, and 12 bases lay between the germline ends. The CDR3 is 14 amino acids. The input for sequencing was CD4+ or CD8+ T cells sorted from blood, taken in a trial of the OX40 agonist ivuxolimab. The receptor was derived from an adult with an advanced solid tumor such as melanoma, head and neck, liver or kidney cancer. The rearrangement uses TRBV6-5 and TRBJ2-3; possible D gene TRBD2, 6 bases. CDR3: CASGRRTSTDTQYF. CDR3 in DNA: TGTGCCAGCGGGAGGCGGACAAGCACAGATACGCAGTATTTT.